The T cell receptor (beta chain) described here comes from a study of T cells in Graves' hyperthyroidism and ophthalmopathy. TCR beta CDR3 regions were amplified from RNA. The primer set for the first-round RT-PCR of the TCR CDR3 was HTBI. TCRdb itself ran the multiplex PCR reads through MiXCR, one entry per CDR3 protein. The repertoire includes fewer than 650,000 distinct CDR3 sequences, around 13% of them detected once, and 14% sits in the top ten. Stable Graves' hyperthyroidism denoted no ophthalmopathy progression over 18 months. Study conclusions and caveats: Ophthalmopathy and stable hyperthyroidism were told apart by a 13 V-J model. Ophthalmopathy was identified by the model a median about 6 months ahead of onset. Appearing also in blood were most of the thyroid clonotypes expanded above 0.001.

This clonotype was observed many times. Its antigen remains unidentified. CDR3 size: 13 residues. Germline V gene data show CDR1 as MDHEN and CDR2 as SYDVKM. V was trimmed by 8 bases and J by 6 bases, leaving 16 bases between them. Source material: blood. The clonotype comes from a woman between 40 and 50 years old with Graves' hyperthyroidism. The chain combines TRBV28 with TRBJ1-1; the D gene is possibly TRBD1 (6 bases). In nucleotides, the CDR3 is TGTGCCAGCTTAGGGGGGGATGCTCCTGAAGCTTTCTTT. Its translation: CASLGGDAPEAFF. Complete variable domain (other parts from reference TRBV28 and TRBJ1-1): DVKVTQSSRYLVKRTGEKVFLECVQDMDHENMFWYRQDPGLGLRLIYFSYDVKMKEKGDIPEGYSVSREKKERFSLILESASTNQTSMYLCASLGGDAPEAFFGQGTRLTVV.